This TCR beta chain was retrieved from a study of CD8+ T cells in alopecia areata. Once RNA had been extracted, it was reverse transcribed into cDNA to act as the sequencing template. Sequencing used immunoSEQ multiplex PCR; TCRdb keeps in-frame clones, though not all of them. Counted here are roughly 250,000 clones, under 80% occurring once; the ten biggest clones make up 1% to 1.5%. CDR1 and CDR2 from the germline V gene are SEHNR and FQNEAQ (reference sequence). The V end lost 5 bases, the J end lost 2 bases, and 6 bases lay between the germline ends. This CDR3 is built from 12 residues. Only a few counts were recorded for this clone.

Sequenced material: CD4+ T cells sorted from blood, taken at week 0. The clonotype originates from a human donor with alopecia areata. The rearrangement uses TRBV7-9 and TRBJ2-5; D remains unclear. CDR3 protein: CASSRVQETQYF. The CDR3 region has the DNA TGTGCCAGCAGCCGGGTACAAGAGACCCAGTACTTC.